Each of the 16 T cell receptor beta chains below was sequenced from the same sample in a study of vaccination and CD4 T cells after COVID-19. Treatment in this sample: approximately nine-day PBMC culture with coronavirus spike peptide pools or control peptides (ViraFEST assay). Scientists ran DNA taken from cultured CD4+ T cells through the Oncomine TCR Beta short-read assay for sequencing. One entry per CDR3 protein, called by TCRdb with MiXCR from the PCR reads. The sample consists of 12,000 or so distinct CDR3 sequences, 60% to 80% of them appearing once. No antigen is known for these receptors. Sequencing was done on a sample of CD4+ T cells from blood, cultured in vitro. The receptor source for this set is a human donor who had recovered from COVID-19.

The chain carries TRBV7-9 and TRBJ1-6; TRBD1 agrees at 7 bases. Germline CDR1 reads SEHNR; CDR2 reads FQNEAQ (reference sequence). V lost 6 bases and J lost 6; bases outside the gene matches: 8. CDR3 length: 15 residues. CDR3 bases: TGTGCCAGCAGTAAACCGGGACAGTTTAATTCACCCCTCCACTTT. Its translation is CASSKPGQFNSPLHF.

V usage is TRBV7-6 and J usage is TRBJ2-2, with D possibly matching TRBD2 (6 bases). There are 15 residues in the CDR3. From germline, CDR1 is SGHVS and CDR2 FNYEAQ. V dropped 5 bases and J dropped 0 bases, with 10 bases sitting between them. Here the CDR3 DNA reads TGTGCCAGCAGCCGCGGGGCTCCGAACACCGGGGAGCTGTTTTTT. This gives the protein CASSRGAPNTGELFF.

This clonotype was seen more than once but under ten times. The chain couples TRBV27 to TRBJ1-2; possible D gene TRBD1, 5 bases. The CDR3 spans 13 residues. V was shortened by 6 bases and J by 5 bases, with 13 bases between the two germline ends. The germline gives CDR1 MNHEY, CDR2 SMNVEV (reference sequence). CDR3 sequence reads: CASRAGGYYGYTF. CDR3 nucleotides: TGTGCCAGCAGAGCCGGGGGGTATTATGGCTACACCTTC.

This clonotype was counted once. The rearrangement uses TRBV6-1 and TRBJ1-3; D possibly corresponds to TRBD1 (6 bases). This CDR3 is 15 amino acids long. Germline CDR1 and CDR2: MNHNS and SASEGT. V dropped 8 bases and J dropped 0 bases, with 14 bases sitting between them. CDR3 in amino acids: CASGIDRSSGNTIYF. The CDR3, as DNA: TGTGCCAGCGGAATTGACAGGAGCTCTGGAAACACCATATATTTT.

This chain joins TRBV6-1 and TRBJ1-6; D uncertain. The CDR3 has 13 residues. The germline V gene has CDR1 MNHNS and CDR2 SASEGT. Trimming took off 6 bases at V and 1 base at J, with 4 bases between the two ends. The CDR3 nucleotides read TGTGCCAGCAGAGGGTCCTATAATTCACCCCTCCACTTT. Translation: CASRGSYNSPLHF.

Of note for this clonotype: A much bigger clone sits one base away, suggesting this may be a read error. This sequence joins TRBV2 and TRBJ1-4, with a weak D call TRBD1 (5 bases). The germline gives CDR1 SNHLY, CDR2 FYNNEI. This CDR3 spans 13 amino acids. The V gene lost 6 bases and the J gene lost 6 bases, with 11 bases spanning the gap. The CDR3 coding sequence is TGTGCCAGCAGCCTGAGCAGGGATGAAAAACTGTTTTTT. As protein: CASSLSRDEKLFF.

This clonotype appeared a few times. The chain carries TRBV11-2 and TRBJ2-7; D perhaps matches TRBD1 (6 bases). The CDR3 covers 14 residues. The germline gives CDR1 SGHAT, CDR2 FQNNGV. V was pared by 4 bases and J by 5 bases, with 15 bases between. CDR3 in amino acids: CASSWTTGGHEQYF. The CDR3 coding sequence is TGTGCCAGCAGCTGGACGACAGGTGGGCACGAGCAGTACTTC.

Only one count was recorded for this clonotype. At one end the junction does not follow the germline gene, possibly because of a read error. For the CDR3, the DNA is TGTGCCAGCAGTCCATGGCCCACCCCCTTC. It specifies CASSPWPTPF. The J gene is TRBJ1-2, the V gene TRBV12-3 or TRBV12-4; D is unresolved. The CDR3 covers 10 residues.

The rearrangement joins TRBV28 to TRBJ2-5; 14 bases map to TRBD2. Germline CDR1 MDHEN, CDR2 SYDVKM. The CDR3 consists of 17 residues. V gave up 6 bases and J gave up 5 bases; unmatched junction bases: 11. CDR3 in amino acids: CASRGQTSGRAEETQYF. The CDR3 coding sequence is TGTGCCAGCAGGGGACAGACTAGCGGGAGGGCCGAGGAGACCCAGTACTTC. The variable domain in full, completed from reference TRBV28 and TRBJ2-5, reads DVKVTQSSRYLVKRTGEKVFLECVQDMDHENMFWYRQDPGLGLRLIYFSYDVKMKEKGDIPEGYSVSREKKERFSLILESASTNQTSMYLCASRGQTSGRAEETQYFGPGTRLLVL.

The rearrangement links TRBV7-9 to TRBJ2-2; 7 bases line up with TRBD2. Germline V gene lookup returns CDR1 SEHNR and CDR2 FQNEAQ (reference sequence). The CDR3 extends over 16 amino acids. The junction had 9 bases not matched to a gene; V was cut back by 6 bases and J by 2 bases. The CDR3 DNA sequence: TGTGCCAGCAGATTGGCGGCGGGAGTAAACACCGGGGAGCTGTTTTTT. It translates to CASRLAAGVNTGELFF.

This chain connects TRBV27 to TRBJ1-2; no clear D gene. The germline V gene has CDR1 MNHEY and CDR2 SMNVEV (reference sequence). The CDR3 consists of 13 residues. V was cut by 3 bases and J by 4 bases, with 9 bases left in between. The CDR3 sequence: CASSLRQSYGYTF. CDR3 sequence (DNA): TGTGCCAGCAGTTTGAGGCAGTCCTATGGCTACACCTTC.

The gene calls are TRBV5-1 and TRBJ1-6, with TRBD1 identical over 8 bases. The CDR3 runs to 16 residues. The ends lost 0 bases at V and 7 bases at J; junction bases unmatched: 6. Germline loops: CDR1 SGHRS, CDR2 YFSETQ. The CDR3 DNA reads TGCGCCAGCAGCTTGGCAGGGGGCTTAGGGAATTCACCCCTCCACTTT. Protein product: CASSLAGGLGNSPLHF.

The chain recombines TRBV9 with TRBJ2-7, with 7 bases fitting TRBD1. The CDR3 is 14 amino acids. CDR1 and CDR2 from the germline V gene are SGDLS and YYNGEE. Trimming took 2 bases from V and 7 from J; bases not matched to a gene: 9. The CDR3 sequence: CASSVTGLGWEQYF. CDR3 sequence (DNA): TGTGCCAGCAGCGTGACAGGGTTAGGTTGGGAGCAGTACTTC.

J is TRBJ1-6 and V is TRBV27; D gene ambiguous. The CDR3 contains 15 residues. Germline loops: CDR1 MNHEY, CDR2 SMNVEV (reference sequence). Trimming left V 3 bases short and J 9 bases short, with 15 bases between. CDR3 nucleotide sequence: TGTGCCAGCAGTTTCAGGCTGGAGGGTAGTTCACCCCTCCACTTT. Amino acids: CASSFRLEGSSPLHF.

The chain uses TRBV19 and TRBJ1-2, with a possible D match to TRBD1 (6 bases). This CDR3 comprises 15 residues. CDR1 LNHDA and CDR2 SQIVND come from the germline V gene (reference sequence). The V gene lost 0 bases and the J gene lost 2 bases, with 10 bases spanning the gap. The CDR3 reads CASSIDRGGNYGYTF. The CDR3 DNA reads TGTGCCAGTAGTATAGATCGAGGGGGAAACTATGGCTACACCTTC.

The rearrangement joins TRBV7-2 to TRBJ1-1; D is ambiguous. Germline-derived CDR1 and CDR2 are SGHTA and FQGNSA. The CDR3 is 11 amino acids. Trimming left V 5 bases short and J 11 bases short, with 12 bases between. The DNA for the CDR3 is TGTGCCAGCAGCCCACCTGGGTTGGCTTTCTTT. Amino acids: CASSPPGLAFF.